These 24 T cell receptor beta chains were sequenced from one sample in a study of patients and donors after allogeneic stem cell transplantation. TCRdb analysed the RT-PCR reads with MiXCR anew, one entry per CDR3 protein. The table includes roughly 960,000 distinct CDR3 sequences, about a sixth detected once. The sequencing sample was made of blood, either unsorted or a sorted T cell fraction (not recorded which). The receptors originated from a human donor who was either an allogeneic HSCT recipient or a stem cell or donor lymphocyte infusion donor (not recorded which). It is not recorded whose cells these are; they may come from a transplant donor.

The V gene is TRBV2, the J gene TRBJ1-1, with D unclear. Germline V gene data show CDR1 as SNHLY and CDR2 as FYNNEI. The length of the CDR3 is 14 residues. Trimming pared 5 bases from V and 1 base from J, leaving 11 bases between. This CDR3 is CASSFERQNTEAFF. The CDR3 nucleotides are TGTGCCAGCAGTTTTGAACGACAGAACACTGAAGCTTTCTTT.

This chain joins TRBV5-5 and TRBJ2-1; no clear D. This CDR3 has 14 residues. V was cut by 5 bases and J by 2 bases, with 11 bases left in between. Germline CDR1 reads SGHKS; CDR2 reads YYEKEE (reference sequence). CDR3 nucleotide sequence: TGTGCCAGCAGGCCACGGACCGCCTACAATGAGCAGTTCTTC. Translated: CASRPRTAYNEQFF.

V gene TRBV5-1 combines with J gene TRBJ1-1; TRBD1 matches 8 bases. V lost 4 bases and J lost 0; bases outside the gene matches: 5. The germline CDR1 and CDR2 sequences are SGHRS and YFSETQ. The CDR3 is 15 residues long. Here the CDR3 DNA reads TGCGCCAGCAGCCGGGGGACAGGCCTGAACACTGAAGCTTTCTTT. It specifies CASSRGTGLNTEAFF.

This clonotype turned up a few times. The CDR3 nucleotides read TGTGCCAGCAGCTTAGAGCTATGGGACAGGGGCATCTACGAGCAGTACTTC. Residues: CASSLELWDRGIYEQYF. The chain recombines TRBV7-9 with TRBJ2-7; 10 bases match TRBD1. The V gene end was trimmed by 1 base and the J gene end by 3 bases; junction bases not matched to a gene: 9. Germline CDR1 reads SEHNR; CDR2 reads FQNEAQ (reference sequence). The CDR3 runs 17 residues.

In this sample, this clonotype turned up a few times. The chain uses TRBV12-3 or TRBV12-4 and TRBJ1-1, with 8 bases that match TRBD1. Trimming cost V 4 bases and J 3 bases; bases outside gene matches: 19. The CDR3 has 19 amino acids. The CDR3 is CASSSRTGWYNSSDTEAFF. Here the CDR3 DNA reads TGTGCCAGCAGTTCCCGGACAGGGTGGTATAATTCGTCGGACACTGAAGCTTTCTTT.

This clonotype was found a few times. The chain carries TRBV4-3 and TRBJ1-1; no firm D call. CDR1 and CDR2 from the germline V gene are LGHNA and YSLEER. CDR3 length: 15 amino acids. V dropped 2 bases and J dropped 6 bases, with 16 bases sitting between them. The DNA of the CDR3 is TGCGCCAGCAGCCAACAAGGATCGGGTCTGTCTGAAGCTTTCTTT. The encoded protein is CASSQQGSGLSEAFF.

J is TRBJ2-3 and V is TRBV24-1; 13 nucleotides agree with TRBD2. Germline CDR1 reads KGHDR; CDR2 reads SFDVKD. The CDR3 has 20 amino acids. V dropped 3 bases and J dropped 0; count of bases not matched to a gene: 11. CDR3 residues: CATSDRTSGGRNTSTDTQYF. In DNA, the CDR3 is TGTGCCACCAGTGATCGGACTAGCGGGGGCCGTAACACTAGCACAGATACGCAGTATTTT.

This clonotype was seen more than once but under ten times. The chain combines TRBV6-2 or TRBV6-3 with TRBJ1-1, with 8 nucleotides matching TRBD1. J was trimmed by 1 base and V by 5 bases; bases with no gene match: 6. This CDR3 spans 15 amino acids. Looked up from germline, CDR1 is MNHEY and CDR2 is SVGEGT. The CDR3 reads CASSDTGGRNTEAFF. CDR3 nucleotides: TGTGCCAGCAGTGATACAGGGGGGCGGAACACTGAAGCTTTCTTT.

The rearrangement joins TRBV5-1 to TRBJ1-2; a possible D gene is TRBD1 (5 bases). Germline loops: CDR1 SGHRS, CDR2 YFSETQ. The V end lost 4 bases, the J end lost 7 bases, and 20 bases lay between the germline ends. CDR3 length: 15 amino acids. The CDR3 coding sequence is TGCGCCAGCAGCGACACCCGGGTCGGCAGGGCTGGCTACACCTTC. Translation: CASSDTRVGRAGYTF.

This clonotype was seen a single time. The chain employs TRBV9 and TRBJ2-7, with 8 bases lining up with TRBD1. The germline gives CDR1 SGDLS, CDR2 YYNGEE. CDR3 size: 14 residues. The V gene end was trimmed by 0 bases and the J gene end by 9 bases; junction bases not matched to a gene: 8. The CDR3 loop is CASSVGTGSLGQYF. The CDR3 DNA follows: TGTGCCAGCAGCGTAGGGACAGGGTCGTTGGGGCAGTACTTC.

The V and J genes are TRBV11-2 and TRBJ2-1; the D is unclear. Germline assignment: CDR1 SGHAT and CDR2 FQNNGV. V was pared by 3 bases and J by 0 bases, with 18 bases between. The CDR3 is 18 residues long. In nucleotides, the CDR3 is TGTGCCAGCAGCTTCCCCTTCGGTGTGGGTCGCTCCTACAATGAGCAGTTCTTC. As protein: CASSFPFGVGRSYNEQFF.

The chain is built from TRBV6-5 and TRBJ2-3; D gene unclear. The germline CDR1 and CDR2 sequences are MNHEY and SVGAGI. This CDR3 comprises 16 residues. With 2 bases removed from V and 11 bases from J, the gap between germline ends came to 23 bases. The CDR3: CASSYGRGLVGMGQYF. Here the CDR3 DNA reads TGTGCCAGCAGTTACGGTCGAGGCCTAGTCGGTATGGGGCAGTATTTT.

This clonotype has just a few counts. The chain combines TRBV20-1 with TRBJ1-6; a weak D match, TRBD1 (5 bases). The length of the CDR3 is 14 residues. The V and J ends lost 3 bases and 13 bases respectively, with 19 bases between them. Germline values: CDR1 DFQATT, CDR2 SNEGSKA (reference sequence). The chain's CDR3 is CSARPRGRNGPLHF. DNA for the CDR3: TGCAGTGCTAGGCCACGGGGGAGGAATGGGCCCCTCCACTTT.

This clonotype has just a few counts. The rearrangement links TRBV10-3 to TRBJ2-6; 10 nucleotides line up with TRBD2. The V gene's germline CDR1 is ENHRY and CDR2 SYGVKD. V lost 9 bases to trimming and J lost 0 bases; unmatched junction nucleotides: 8. This CDR3 comprises 17 residues. The chain's CDR3 is CAIEGTSASSGANVLTF. The CDR3, as DNA: TGTGCCATTGAGGGGACTAGCGCTAGCTCTGGGGCCAACGTCCTGACTTTC.

This clonotype has more than one count but fewer than ten. This chain links TRBV12-3 or TRBV12-4 with TRBJ1-1; D remains ambiguous. CDR3 length: 14 amino acids. V lost 2 bases, J lost 1 base, and 8 bases lay in between. CDR3 amino acids: CASSLMIANTEAFF. The DNA for the CDR3 is TGTGCCAGCAGTTTAATGATCGCGAACACTGAAGCTTTCTTT.

V and J are TRBV4-3 and TRBJ1-1; D is ambiguous. The CDR3 is made up of 16 amino acids. Germline values: CDR1 LGHNA, CDR2 YSLEER. V was trimmed by 0 bases and J by 0 bases, leaving 11 bases between them. The CDR3 loop is CASSQEAAAMNTEAFF. The CDR3 region has the DNA TGCGCCAGCAGCCAAGAGGCGGCCGCTATGAACACTGAAGCTTTCTTT.

This clonotype showed up just a few times. The chain is built from TRBV15 and TRBJ2-5; no firm D call. The CDR3 has 14 residues. The germline V gene has CDR1 LNHNV and CDR2 YYDKDF (reference sequence). V was cut by 2 bases and J by 1 base, with 8 bases left in between. Here the CDR3 DNA reads TGTGCCACCAGCAGAAGCCGTAGCCAAGAGACCCAGTACTTC. Translated: CATSRSRSQETQYF.

This clonotype was counted a few times. The chain carries TRBV27 and TRBJ2-4; 7 bases are a match to TRBD1. CDR1 MNHEY and CDR2 SMNVEV come from the germline V gene (reference sequence). This CDR3 has 18 residues. V dropped 3 bases and J dropped 2; count of bases not matched to a gene: 13. CDR3 sequence (DNA): TGTGCCAGCAGTTTGGTTAAGGGGACAGAAAAGACCAAAAACATTCAGTACTTC. It codes for CASSLVKGTEKTKNIQYF.

The V call is TRBV20-1, the J call TRBJ2-2; TRBD1 aligns across 7 bases. This CDR3 contains 15 residues. CDR1 and CDR2 (germline): DFQATT, SNEGSKA (reference sequence). The V segment lost 0 bases and the J segment 4 bases; nucleotides outside the gene matches: 5. CDR3 DNA: TGCAGTGCTAGAGACCTTCGACAGGGCACCGGGGAGCTGTTTTTT. This sequence encodes CSARDLRQGTGELFF.

The CDR3 coding sequence is TGTGCCAGCAGCGTAGGGGGGCCGGGGGATACGCAGTATTTT. Protein product: CASSVGGPGDTQYF. The chain has TRBV9 and TRBJ2-3; possible D gene TRBD1, 6 bases. CDR1 and CDR2 from the germline V gene are SGDLS and YYNGEE. The CDR3 consists of 14 residues. Trimming removed 0 bases from V and 6 bases from J, with 11 bases in between. The complete variable domain, with remaining parts taken from reference TRBV9 and TRBJ2-3, reads DSGVTQTPKHLITATGQRVTLRCSPRSGDLSVYWYQQSLDQGLQFLIQYYNGEERAKGNILERFSAQQFPDLHSELNLSSLELGDSALYFCASSVGGPGDTQYFGPGTRLTVL.

The CDR3 nucleotides are TGTGCCAGCATGGAGGGGGACCTCTATGGCTACACCTTC. Its protein product is CASMEGDLYGYTF. V gene TRBV2 combines with J gene TRBJ1-2; D is perhaps TRBD1 (6 bases). The V gene lost 7 bases and the J gene lost 4 bases, with 13 bases spanning the gap. The CDR3 spans 13 residues. CDR1 and CDR2 from the germline V gene are SNHLY and FYNNEI.

This clonotype has more than one count but fewer than ten. The chain joins TRBV5-1 to TRBJ2-3; D not certain. The CDR3 totals 14 residues. The germline gives CDR1 SGHRS, CDR2 YFSETQ. V gave up 7 bases and J gave up 4 bases, with 16 bases separating them. Written as DNA, the CDR3 is TGCGCCAGCCGCCAGCGTCCCGACGCAGATACGCAGTATTTT. Encoded protein: CASRQRPDADTQYF.

This clonotype was seen more than once but under ten times. The chain is built from TRBV18 and TRBJ1-5; 9 nucleotides agree with TRBD1. Looked up from germline, CDR1 is KGHSH and CDR2 is LQKENI. The CDR3 has 17 amino acids. Germline trimming cut 4 bases from V and 0 bases from J; bases unmatched to any gene: 7. CDR3 amino acids: CASSRTTGGNSNQPQHF. The CDR3 coding sequence is TGTGCCAGCTCACGGACTACAGGGGGCAATAGCAATCAGCCCCAGCATTTT.

This clonotype was counted at least ten times. The genes are TRBV29-1 and TRBJ2-3; D call uncertain. The CDR3 is 14 residues long. The germline V gene encodes CDR1 SQVTM and CDR2 ANQGSEA. V was cut by 6 bases and J by 2 bases, with 15 bases left in between. CDR3 residues: CSVLRWQSTDTQYF. The CDR3, as DNA: TGCAGCGTCCTAAGGTGGCAGTCCACAGATACGCAGTATTTT.